These 17 T cell receptor beta chains share one sample of origin, sequenced in a study of T cell repertoires in cytomegalovirus infection. In TCRdb, the reads were re-called with MiXCR into one record per CDR3 protein. This sample has roughly 630,000 distinct CDR3 sequences; more than 20% occur once, and the top ten carry less than 10%. Sequencing was performed on CD8+ T cells from PBMCs. The receptors here all came from a human donor in good health (CMV status not recorded). Some clones in this sample may be carry-over from other donors' samples.

This clonotype was detected ten times or more. The J gene is TRBJ1-4, the V gene TRBV7-6; 7 positions agree with TRBD1. Germline CDR1 and CDR2: SGHVS and FNYEAQ. The V segment lost 5 bases and the J segment 7 bases; nucleotides outside the gene matches: 10. The CDR3 runs to 15 residues. Here the CDR3 reads CASSPTGAGSEKLFF. As DNA, the CDR3 is TGTGCCAGCAGCCCCACAGGGGCCGGTTCTGAAAAACTGTTTTTT.

This clonotype was seen ten or more times. The rearrangement links TRBV28 to TRBJ2-5; no clear D. Germline assignment: CDR1 MDHEN and CDR2 SYDVKM. CDR3 length: 14 amino acids. The ends were cut back, 8 bases at V and 2 bases at J, with 15 bases in the middle. DNA for the CDR3: TGTGCCAGCCAGTTCGGCAGTACACAAGAGACCCAGTACTTC. This codes for CASQFGSTQETQYF.

This clonotype was found a few times. The rearrangement joins TRBV28 to TRBJ1-2; possible D gene TRBD1, 6 bases. Trimming cost V 6 bases and J 12 bases, with 14 bases left between them. The germline V gene encodes CDR1 MDHEN and CDR2 SYDVKM. The CDR3 covers 11 residues. CDR3 sequence reads: CASSGGHPNTF. CDR3 in DNA: TGTGCCAGCAGCGGGGGACATCCTAACACCTTC.

V gene TRBV29-1 combines with J gene TRBJ1-1, with D unresolved. Trimming shortened V by 3 bases and J by 1 base, and 9 bases separated the two germline ends. Per germline, CDR1 SQVTM and CDR2 ANQGSEA. This CDR3 contains 13 residues. CDR3 protein: CSVEMRGNTEAFF. The CDR3 nucleotides read TGCAGCGTTGAGATGCGCGGGAACACTGAAGCTTTCTTT.

The chain has TRBV27 and TRBJ2-1; a possible D gene is TRBD1 (6 bases). The CDR3 sequence is 12 residues long. Germline assignment: CDR1 MNHEY and CDR2 SMNVEV (reference sequence). V was shortened by 10 bases and J by 3 bases, with 10 bases between the two germline ends. The CDR3 DNA reads TGTGCCACGACAGGAGACTACAATGAGCAGTTCTTC. This translates into CATTGDYNEQFF.

Of note for this clonotype: A much larger clone lies one base from this, so it may be a read error. The genes are TRBV12-3 or TRBV12-4 and TRBJ2-7, with TRBD1 identical over 10 bases. The CDR3 is 18 residues long. Germline trimming cut 3 bases from V and 3 bases from J; bases unmatched to any gene: 14. In DNA form, the CDR3 reads TGTGCCAGCAGTTTTATTTATCCGGGACAGGGGACGGTCTACGAGCAGTACTTC. It encodes CASSFIYPGQGTVYEQYF.

This chain connects TRBV2 to TRBJ2-3, with TRBD1 identical over 9 bases. V lost 5 bases, J lost 2 bases, and 8 bases stayed unmatched. Germline-derived CDR1 and CDR2 are SNHLY and FYNNEI. The CDR3 runs to 16 residues. CDR3 sequence: CASSSGTGTITDTQYF. The CDR3, as DNA: TGTGCCAGCAGTAGCGGGACAGGGACGATCACAGATACGCAGTATTTT.

The sample holds many counts of this clonotype. The chain recombines TRBV10-1 with TRBJ2-7; the D is unclear. The CDR3 consists of 13 residues. V lost 3 bases and J 6 bases, leaving 12 bases between the germline ends. Per germline, CDR1 WNHNN and CDR2 SYGVQD (reference sequence). For the CDR3, the DNA is TGCGCCAGCAGTGAACACAGTTGGGGCGAGCAGTACTTC. Its translation: CASSEHSWGEQYF.

This clonotype showed up just a few times. The V and J genes are TRBV7-8 and TRBJ2-5, with 12 bases aligning to TRBD2. This CDR3 is built from 15 residues. Germline CDR1 SGHVS, CDR2 FQNEAQ. Trimming cost V 4 bases and J 3 bases; bases outside gene matches: 3. The CDR3 spells CASSSLAGGEETQYF. The DNA for the CDR3 is TGTGCCAGCAGCTCTCTAGCGGGGGGGGAAGAGACCCAGTACTTC.

The sample holds a few counts of this clonotype. The V call is TRBV14, the J call TRBJ2-1; 11 nucleotides line up with TRBD1. The CDR3 spans 18 residues. Trimming removed 0 bases from V and 7 bases from J; junction bases left unmatched: 11. Germline lookup yields CDR1 SGHDN and CDR2 FVKESK. The CDR3 spells CASSQDHPDRGLNNEQFF. The CDR3 DNA follows: TGTGCCAGCAGCCAAGATCACCCGGACAGGGGGCTGAATAATGAGCAGTTCTTC.

Many counts were recorded for this clonotype. The chain has TRBV7-2 and TRBJ1-1; 8 nucleotides align to TRBD1. The CDR3 spans 13 residues. Germline-derived CDR1 and CDR2 are SGHTA and FQGNSA. J was trimmed by 7 bases and V by 5 bases; bases with no gene match: 6. The CDR3 DNA is TGTGCCAGCAGCGGCAGGGGGCGTAGTGAAGCTTTCTTT. It specifies CASSGRGRSEAFF. The complete variable domain, with remaining parts taken from reference TRBV7-2 and TRBJ1-1, reads GAGVSQSPSNKVTEKGKDVELRCDPISGHTALYWYRQSLGQGLEFLIYFQGNSAPDKSGLPSDRFSAERTGGSVSTLTIQRTQQEDSAVYLCASSGRGRSEAFFGQGTRLTVV.

This clonotype came up many times. The chain employs TRBV7-8 and TRBJ2-5, with D possibly matching TRBD1 (6 bases). CDR3 size: 14 residues. The germline V gene has CDR1 SGHVS and CDR2 FQNEAQ. The V end lost 2 bases, the J end lost 5 bases, and 12 bases lay between the germline ends. The CDR3 spells CASSLLRTVETQYF. CDR3 sequence (DNA): TGTGCCAGCAGCTTACTGAGGACAGTCGAGACCCAGTACTTC.

This clonotype was observed many times. The gene calls are TRBV11-3 and TRBJ2-1; 11 bases agree with TRBD1. V gave up 4 bases and J gave up 10 bases; unmatched junction bases: 6. This CDR3 comprises 14 residues. Germline assignment: CDR1 SGHNT and CDR2 YENEEA. The CDR3, as DNA: TGTGCCAGCAGCTCCAGGGGACAGGGGGGAGAGCAGTTCTTC. It yields the protein CASSSRGQGGEQFF.

V is TRBV29-1 and J is TRBJ1-1; D remains unclear. CDR3 length equals 14 residues. The germline V gene encodes CDR1 SQVTM and CDR2 ANQGSEA. Trimming stripped 5 bases from V and 1 base from J, with 14 bases between. The CDR3 protein is CSVFPTATNTEAFF. In DNA, the CDR3 is TGCAGCGTTTTTCCCACAGCGACGAACACTGAAGCTTTCTTT.

This chain links TRBV9 with TRBJ1-5; 7 bases fit TRBD1. Germline CDR1 SGDLS, CDR2 YYNGEE. CDR3 size: 14 residues. V shed 7 bases and J 7 bases; nucleotides not matched to a gene: 11. DNA of the CDR3: TGTGCCAGCGGCCAGGGGGGGGGGCAGCAGCCCCAGCATTTT. It is translated as CASGQGGGQQPQHF.

This clonotype has a count of ten or more. V usage is TRBV12-3 or TRBV12-4 and J usage is TRBJ2-4; D ambiguous. V lost 4 bases and J lost 0, with 10 bases in between. The CDR3 has 15 amino acids. The CDR3 loop is CASSSGALAKNIQYF. The CDR3 nucleotides read TGTGCCAGCAGTTCAGGCGCCTTAGCCAAAAACATTCAGTACTTC.

In its sample, this clonotype was seen once. This chain connects TRBV2 to TRBJ2-5, with TRBD1 matching 11 bases. V was clipped by 6 bases and J by 0 bases; unmatched bases: 12. CDR3 length: 18 amino acids. Looked up from germline, CDR1 is SNHLY and CDR2 is FYNNEI. The CDR3 region is CASRGQGALTWYQETQYF. The CDR3 DNA reads as TGTGCCAGCAGAGGACAGGGGGCGTTGACATGGTACCAAGAGACCCAGTACTTC.